These 21 T cell receptor beta chains share one sample of origin, sequenced in a study of beta chain features in type 1 diabetes. The entirety of the isolated RNA underwent reverse transcription, so expressed TCRB transcripts were sequenced. The assay was immunoSEQ multiplex PCR, and TCRdb's table has in-frame clones only and misses some. The data show 20,000 to 30,000 clones, more than 60% seen once. The specimen sequenced was Tregs from blood. The receptors originated from a woman aged 40 to 50 in good health.

V gene TRBV2 combines with J gene TRBJ1-5; 8 positions agree with TRBD1. The CDR3 spans 11 residues. V trimming: 5 bases; J trimming: 14 bases; junction bases outside the gene matches: 5. The germline gives CDR1 SNHLY, CDR2 FYNNEI. CDR3 residues: CASSSGTGEHF. The CDR3 nucleotides are TGTGCCAGCAGTTCCGGGACAGGAGAGCATTTT.

This clone was found a few times. The chain joins TRBV11-2 to TRBJ2-3; D uncertain. V lost 5 bases and J 6 bases, leaving 12 bases between the germline ends. The CDR3 contains 13 residues. Germline V lookup: CDR1 SGHAT, CDR2 FQNNGV. This CDR3 reads CASSPDLVDTQYF. DNA of the CDR3: TGTGCCAGCAGCCCAGACTTAGTGGATACGCAGTATTTT.

The chain has TRBV2 and TRBJ1-5, with D possibly matching TRBD1 (5 bases). Looked up from germline, CDR1 is SNHLY and CDR2 is FYNNEI. This CDR3 contains 14 residues. V dropped 5 bases and J dropped 10 bases, with 18 bases sitting between them. CDR3 sequence reads: CASSFDSTPYPQHF. Written as DNA, the CDR3 is TGTGCCAGCAGTTTCGACAGTACCCCGTACCCCCAGCATTTT.

The sample holds one count of this clone. The V gene is TRBV21-1, the J gene TRBJ1-2; no check of the table's D call, TRBD1, against the DNA was made. TRBV21-1 is an annotated pseudogene. There are 19 residues in the CDR3. CDR3 region: CASKQRNNRDQVHEYGYTF. The CDR3, as DNA: TGTGCCAGCAAACAACGAAACAACAGGGATCAAGTACACGAATATGGCTACACCTTC.

The rearrangement uses TRBV19 and TRBJ2-7, with a tentative D call TRBD1 (5 bases). Germline-derived CDR1 and CDR2 are LNHDA and SQIVND (reference sequence). V lost 0 bases to trimming and J lost 3 bases, with 9 bases between them. This CDR3 contains 14 residues. The CDR3 sequence: CASSIEGVGYEQYF. The CDR3 DNA sequence: TGTGCCAGTAGTATAGAAGGGGTAGGCTACGAGCAGTACTTC.

V gene TRBV29-1 combines with J gene TRBJ2-5, with TRBD1 identical over 9 bases. This CDR3 is built from 14 residues. CDR1 SQVTM and CDR2 ANQGSEA come from the germline V gene. The junction had 7 bases not matched to a gene; V was cut back by 6 bases and J by 2 bases. The DNA of the CDR3 is TGCAGCGTGGCCGGGACAGGGCGACAAGAGACCCAGTACTTC. Its protein is CSVAGTGRQETQYF.

This chain joins TRBV2 and TRBJ2-3, with D possibly matching TRBD2 (5 bases). Looked up from germline, CDR1 is SNHLY and CDR2 is FYNNEI. Trimming pared 5 bases from V and 4 bases from J, leaving 7 bases between. The CDR3 covers 12 residues. The CDR3 spells CASSLAADTQYF. The CDR3 bases are TGTGCCAGCAGTCTAGCCGCAGATACGCAGTATTTT.

The J gene is TRBJ1-2, the V gene TRBV19; D is uncertain. V gave up 2 bases and J gave up 5 bases, with 6 bases separating them. The CDR3 is 12 amino acids. In germline, CDR1 is LNHDA, CDR2 SQIVND (reference sequence). CDR3 residues: CASSITAYGYTF. CDR3 in DNA: TGTGCCAGTAGTATAACAGCTTATGGCTACACCTTC.

The V gene is TRBV9, the J gene TRBJ2-5; 9 nucleotides match TRBD2. After removal of 3 bases from V and 2 bases from J, the junction contained 8 bases not matched to a gene. The germline CDR1 and CDR2 sequences are SGDLS and YYNGEE. This CDR3 has 16 residues. For the CDR3, the DNA is TGTGCCAGCAGCGATGGGGCGGGGGGGACACAAGAGACCCAGTACTTC. The encoded protein is CASSDGAGGTQETQYF.

CDR3 coding DNA: TGTGCCAGCAGCCTCATGCGGATTTCCCCCTACGAGCAGTACTTC. The encoded protein is CASSLMRISPYEQYF. The rearrangement links TRBV7-2 to TRBJ2-7; no firm D call. Germline CDR1 and CDR2: SGHTA and FQGNSA. CDR3 length: 15 amino acids. Trimming took 5 bases from V and 2 from J, leaving 16 bases between them.

CDR3 region: CAIGTVNYEQYF. For the CDR3, the DNA is TGTGCCATCGGGACAGTTAACTACGAGCAGTACTTC. The V call is TRBV10-3, the J call TRBJ2-7; 7 bases are shared with TRBD1. Losses at the gene ends were 8 bases for V and 3 bases for J; bases not matched to a gene: 4. CDR3 length equals 12 residues. The germline V gene encodes CDR1 ENHRY and CDR2 SYGVKD.

The chain carries TRBV10-3 and TRBJ2-7, with a weak D call TRBD1 (6 bases). CDR3 length equals 13 residues. The ends were cut back, 5 bases at V and 4 bases at J, with 12 bases in the middle. Germline CDR1 and CDR2: ENHRY and SYGVKD. The CDR3 loop is CAISKGQQYEQYF. CDR3 DNA: TGTGCCATCAGTAAGGGACAACAGTACGAGCAGTACTTC.

The count of this clone is one. The chain has TRBV4-2 and TRBJ2-7; 8 bases fit TRBD1. The germline V gene has CDR1 LGHNA and CDR2 YNFKEQ. The ends lost 3 bases at V and 4 bases at J; junction bases unmatched: 14. This CDR3 comprises 17 residues. The CDR3 nucleotides read TGTGCCAGCAGCCATTCCGGGGCAGGGGGCCATACTTACGAGCAGTACTTC. It codes for CASSHSGAGGHTYEQYF.

The V and J genes are TRBV5-4 and TRBJ2-1; D may be TRBD2 (5 bases). Germline values: CDR1 SGHNT, CDR2 YYREEE (reference sequence). With 4 bases removed from V and 7 bases from J, the gap between germline ends came to 15 bases. The CDR3 runs 14 residues. The CDR3 DNA reads TGTGCCAGCAGCATGGCTGCTAGCCGAAATGAGCAGTTCTTC. The encoded protein is CASSMAASRNEQFF.

The chain is built from TRBV7-2 and TRBJ1-3, with unresolved D. The CDR3 extends over 15 amino acids. Germline V CDR1 and CDR2: SGHTA, FQGNSA. Trimming stripped 2 bases from V and 3 bases from J, with 11 bases between. CDR3 nucleotide sequence: TGTGCCAGCAGCTTAACTCGCGCGTTTGGAAACACCATATATTTT. Protein: CASSLTRAFGNTIYF.

This clone was recorded a few times. The chain employs TRBV7-9 and TRBJ2-7, with 12 bases that match TRBD1. CDR3 size: 15 residues. Germline CDR1 and CDR2: SEHNR and FQNEAQ (reference sequence). The ends lost 5 bases at V and 4 bases at J; junction bases unmatched: 6. The chain's CDR3 is CASSPGTGGRYEQYF. CDR3 sequence (DNA): TGTGCCAGCAGCCCCGGGACAGGGGGCCGGTACGAGCAGTACTTC.

V and J are TRBV6-6 and TRBJ2-5; a weak D match, TRBD2 (7 bases). The CDR3 consists of 14 residues. Germline CDR1 reads MNHNY; CDR2 reads SVGAGI (reference sequence). Between the trimmed V and J ends, which lost 0 bases and 6 bases, there was a span of 11 bases. The CDR3 is CASSYSRRGQTQYF. DNA for the CDR3: TGTGCCAGCAGTTACTCCAGGCGGGGGCAGACCCAGTACTTC.

The chain links TRBV7-9 to TRBJ1-1; D gene uncertain. Germline assignment: CDR1 SEHNR and CDR2 FQNEAQ (reference sequence). V lost 11 bases and J 0 bases, leaving 13 bases between the germline ends. The length of the CDR3 is 13 residues. The CDR3 nucleotides read TGTGCCGGAAGGGAGGGTTTGAACACTGAAGCTTTCTTT. Its translation: CAGREGLNTEAFF.

The V gene is TRBV6-5, the J gene TRBJ2-7, with a tentative D call TRBD2 (6 bases). V was clipped by 4 bases and J by 1 base, with 14 bases between them. CDR3 length equals 15 residues. Germline loops: CDR1 MNHEY, CDR2 SVGAGI. The CDR3 DNA is TGTGCCAGCAGTTCCACCGGGACTGGATCCTACGAGCAGTACTTC. This translates into CASSSTGTGSYEQYF.

The chain employs TRBV9 and TRBJ1-2, with a tentative D call TRBD1 (6 bases). V lost 3 bases, J lost 4 bases, and 13 bases lay in between. The CDR3 covers 14 residues. The germline V gene encodes CDR1 SGDLS and CDR2 YYNGEE. The CDR3 DNA reads TGTGCCAGCAGCGCCCAACAGGGACGCTATGGCTACACCTTC. Protein product: CASSAQQGRYGYTF.

This clone was detected a few times. The V call is TRBV11-3, the J call TRBJ2-1, with 10 nucleotides matching TRBD2. The CDR3 consists of 18 residues. J was trimmed by 7 bases and V by 4 bases; bases with no gene match: 16. Germline V lookup: CDR1 SGHNT, CDR2 YENEEA. CDR3 region: CASSSINPSGGASNEQFF. CDR3 nucleotides: TGTGCCAGCAGCTCGATCAACCCCAGCGGGGGGGCGTCTAATGAGCAGTTCTTC.